Reported below is one T cell receptor (beta chain). TCRdb's copy holds only in-frame clones and misses some; the assay was immunoSEQ multiplex PCR. The sample includes approximately 530,000 clones, roughly 91% of them seen just once. The data derive from a study of blood T cell repertoires in COVID-19. Overall study context: Sample material is recorded as cDNA or gDNA derived from T cells, B-cell-depleted T cells, or PBMCs.

Sample: peripheral blood. This TCR was recovered from a woman aged 45-65 years with COVID-19, enrolled during active disease.

DNA for the CDR3: TGTGCCAGCAGCCAAGATAGGGGACAGCCCGATCAGCCCCAGCATTTT. Protein: CASSQDRGQPDQPQHF. The chain carries TRBV4-2 and TRBJ1-5; 7 bases align to TRBD1. Germline CDR1 LGHNA, CDR2 YNFKEQ. The CDR3 loop spans 16 amino acids. V lost 0 bases and J lost 5; bases outside the gene matches: 7.